The next 17 T cell receptor beta chains were all read from a single sample in a study of blood T cells in healthy people across ages. Next came a second PCR, run for about 7 to 12 cycles, which used a sample-barcoded 5' primer along with a J-beta primer mix. TCRdb reprocessed the 5' RACE reads via MiXCR and lists one record per CDR3 protein. The sample holds hundreds of thousands of distinct CDR3 sequences, around 26% seen once. What was sequenced was blood. Source of these receptors: an elderly woman in good health.

This clonotype has a handful of counts. This may stem from a read error, because a much larger clone lies one nucleotide away. The V gene is TRBV7-8, the J gene TRBJ2-7; the D is unclear. Germline V gene lookup returns CDR1 SGHVS and CDR2 FQNEAQ. V gave up 5 bases and J gave up 3 bases, with 11 bases separating them. There are 13 residues in the CDR3. The CDR3 region is CASSQRQSYEQYF. The CDR3 DNA is TGTGCCAGCAGCCAAAGACAAAGCTACGAGCAGTACTTC.

This clonotype was found a few times. This chain links TRBV11-2 with TRBJ2-3; either TRBD1 or TRBD2 may fit D (5 bases each). Germline-derived CDR1 and CDR2 are SGHAT and FQNNGV. The CDR3 extends over 16 amino acids. V lost 4 bases and J 3 bases, leaving 17 bases between the germline ends. The CDR3 DNA reads as TGTGCCAGCAGCTACGGCCGGTGGGGGTGGACAGATACGCAGTATTTT. This translates into CASSYGRWGWTDTQYF.

The table lists this clonotype with a few counts. The J gene is TRBJ2-3, the V gene TRBV5-5; D unclear. Trimming cost V 4 bases and J 3 bases, with 18 bases left between them. The germline V gene encodes CDR1 SGHKS and CDR2 YYEKEE (reference sequence). The CDR3 covers 16 residues. Here the CDR3 reads CASSVATGLDTDTQYF. The CDR3 DNA follows: TGTGCCAGCAGCGTCGCCACTGGTCTTGATACAGATACGCAGTATTTT.

V is TRBV6-2 or TRBV6-3 and J is TRBJ2-1; 7 bases match TRBD2. The CDR3 consists of 15 residues. Germline CDR1 is MNHEY and CDR2 is SVGEGT. The junction had 12 bases not matched to a gene; V was cut back by 5 bases and J by 8 bases. The CDR3 region has the DNA TGTGCCAGCAGTGCCCCTCTGACTAGCCCCCATGAGCAGTTCTTC. It yields the protein CASSAPLTSPHEQFF.

Ten or more counts support this clonotype. The chain combines TRBV6-6 with TRBJ2-7; no clear D gene. V lost 7 bases and J lost 0, with 10 bases in between. Germline CDR1 MNHNY, CDR2 SVGAGI (reference sequence). The CDR3 is made up of 13 amino acids. In DNA, the CDR3 is TGTGCCAGCACCCCCACAGACTCCTACGAGCAGTACTTC. Protein product: CASTPTDSYEQYF.

Concerning this clonotype itself: A much larger clone differs from this one at a single base, so this may be a read error. The rearrangement links TRBV28 to TRBJ2-7, with D maybe TRBD2 (6 bases). CDR3 size: 14 residues. Trimming left V 3 bases short and J 12 bases short, with 21 bases between. Looked up from germline, CDR1 is MDHEN and CDR2 is SYDVKM. CDR3 coding DNA: TGTGCCAGCAGTTTGGGGGGTTCGATCGAGACCCGGTACTTC. Its protein is CASSLGGSIETRYF.

The chain joins TRBV2 to TRBJ2-7; 9 bases are shared with TRBD1. The V segment lost 6 bases and the J segment 4 bases; nucleotides outside the gene matches: 10. Germline V lookup: CDR1 SNHLY, CDR2 FYNNEI. The CDR3 covers 15 residues. CDR3 amino acids: CASRATGGIIYEQYF. The CDR3 bases are TGTGCCAGCAGAGCCACAGGGGGCATTATATACGAGCAGTACTTC.

DNA for the CDR3: TGTGCCAGCAGCGCAGCCCCGACAGTAAACTATGGCTACACCTTC. It translates to CASSAAPTVNYGYTF. The V gene is TRBV5-5, the J gene TRBJ1-2; TRBD1 is a possible D gene (5 bases). The CDR3 contains 15 residues. The V gene lost 4 bases and the J gene lost 2 bases, with 15 bases spanning the gap. CDR1 and CDR2 from the germline V gene are SGHKS and YYEKEE (reference sequence). Variable domain in full (rest from reference TRBV5-5 and TRBJ1-2): DAGVTQSPTHLIKTRGQQVTLRCSPISGHKSVSWYQQVLGQGPQFIFQYYEKEERGRGNFPDRFSARQFPNYSSELNVNALLLGDSALYLCASSAAPTVNYGYTFGSGTRLTVV.

This clonotype has ten or more counts. The V and J genes are TRBV6-5 and TRBJ1-2, with 7 bases matching TRBD1. CDR1 is MNHEY, CDR2 SVGAGI, per germline. The junction had 0 bases not matched to a gene; V was cut back by 2 bases and J by 3 bases. This CDR3 is 13 amino acids long. CDR3 in amino acids: CASSYGTDYGYTF. The CDR3 nucleotides read TGTGCCAGCAGTTACGGGACAGACTATGGCTACACCTTC.

The table lists this clonotype with a count of one. This chain joins TRBV27 and TRBJ2-1; maybe TRBD1 (6 bases). The CDR3 runs 15 residues. The germline gives CDR1 MNHEY, CDR2 SMNVEV (reference sequence). V lost 6 bases, J lost 4 bases, and 16 bases lay in between. The CDR3: CASSIEAGTYNEQFF. The CDR3 DNA follows: TGTGCCAGCAGCATCGAGGCAGGGACATACAATGAGCAGTTCTTC.

This chain uses TRBV9 with TRBJ1-1; D is unresolved. The CDR3 has 14 residues. Germline CDR1 SGDLS, CDR2 YYNGEE. Trimming removed 4 bases from V and 0 bases from J, with 10 bases in between. The CDR3 loop reads CASSPMSMNTEAFF. CDR3 coding DNA: TGTGCCAGCAGCCCAATGTCCATGAACACTGAAGCTTTCTTT. The complete variable domain, with remaining parts taken from reference TRBV9 and TRBJ1-1, reads DSGVTQTPKHLITATGQRVTLRCSPRSGDLSVYWYQQSLDQGLQFLIQYYNGEERAKGNILERFSAQQFPDLHSELNLSSLELGDSALYFCASSPMSMNTEAFFGQGTRLTVV.

This clonotype showed up many times. The chain links TRBV7-2 to TRBJ1-2; 12 bases are a match to TRBD1. CDR3 length equals 16 residues. Germline trimming cut 7 bases from V and 0 bases from J; bases unmatched to any gene: 6. Germline V gene lookup returns CDR1 SGHTA and CDR2 FQGNSA. The CDR3 spells CASITGTGGPNYGYTF. DNA for the CDR3: TGTGCCAGCATCACCGGGACAGGGGGCCCTAACTATGGCTACACCTTC.

The rearrangement links TRBV4-1 to TRBJ2-5; possibly TRBD1 for D (6 bases). The V end lost 1 base, the J end lost 4 bases, and 19 bases lay between the germline ends. Germline assignment: CDR1 MGHRA and CDR2 YSYEKL. CDR3 length: 17 residues. The CDR3 is CASSQGRHDRPRETQYF. CDR3 nucleotides: TGCGCCAGCAGCCAAGGAAGGCACGACAGGCCCCGAGAGACCCAGTACTTC.

This clonotype was picked up a small number of times. The chain employs TRBV4-2 and TRBJ1-2, with TRBD1 matching 7 bases. The J segment lost 10 bases and the V segment lost 3 bases, leaving 20 bases of the junction unmatched. The CDR3 consists of 17 residues. Germline loops: CDR1 LGHNA, CDR2 YNFKEQ. The CDR3 bases are TGTGCCAGCAGCCACCGGTTACCCCGGGGGACAGCCGTCGACTACACCTTC. Amino acids: CASSHRLPRGTAVDYTF.

This clonotype was recorded a few times. This chain joins TRBV9 and TRBJ1-6; D may be TRBD1 (6 bases). Trimming left V 4 bases short and J 5 bases short, with 19 bases between. Looked up from germline, CDR1 is SGDLS and CDR2 is YYNGEE. CDR3 length: 17 amino acids. The CDR3 nucleotides are TGTGCCAGCAGCAAAACCGGGACACCTACTCATAATTCACCCCTCCACTTT. Translated, it gives CASSKTGTPTHNSPLHF.

This clonotype was observed at least ten times. The rearrangement uses TRBV12-3 or TRBV12-4 and TRBJ2-3, with 7 positions matching TRBD2. The CDR3 totals 17 residues. Losses at the gene ends were 7 bases for V and 4 bases for J; bases not matched to a gene: 17. CDR3 sequence: CASTNSLKAGVPDTQYF. The DNA of the CDR3 is TGTGCCAGCACCAACAGCCTTAAGGCGGGGGTTCCAGATACGCAGTATTTT.

The chain joins TRBV5-1 to TRBJ1-3, with 8 bases lining up with TRBD1. The V gene end was trimmed by 0 bases and the J gene end by 4 bases; junction bases not matched to a gene: 3. This CDR3 is built from 15 residues. In germline, CDR1 is SGHRS, CDR2 YFSETQ. In nucleotides, the CDR3 is TGCGCCAGCAGCTTGGACAGGGGGACGGGAAACACCATATATTTT. Translated: CASSLDRGTGNTIYF.